This T cell receptor beta chain was observed in a study of blood T cell repertoires in COVID-19. In the study overall: Spain, Italy and the United States supplied samples that represented acute and convalescent COVID-19. T cells, B-cell-depleted T cells, or PBMCs supplied cDNA or gDNA.

Clones were read by immunoSEQ multiplex PCR, and TCRdb kept only the in-frame ones, dropping some. The sample contains 200,000 to 300,000 clones, over 75% of which appear only once. Those who participated ranged in age from roughly 18 to 90 years and resided in about two dozen US areas. Self-reported history from a screening survey and questionnaire set each donor's cohort. The V and J ends lost 8 bases and 7 bases respectively, with 19 bases between them. Germline CDR1 reads MDHEN; CDR2 reads SYDVKM. The CDR3 consists of 14 residues. The TCR was taken from a man aged 40-49 years who had recovered from COVID-19. Sequences were obtained from PBMCs or T cells enriched from blood (not recorded which). This chain connects TRBV28 to TRBJ2-3; D is unclear. CDR3 in amino acids: CASRSYEKRYTQYF. CDR3 DNA: TGTGCCAGCCGGTCCTACGAGAAGAGATATACGCAGTATTTT.